The clone carrying this T cell receptor (beta chain) appeared a few times. Antigen: not known. This sample stems from a study of beta chain features in type 1 diabetes. Study-wide results and limits: Insertions were fewer and deletions more numerous at VDJ junctions in type 1 diabetes patients.

What was sequenced were expressed TCRB transcripts, since all of the isolated RNA had been reverse transcribed. The repertoire was sequenced with immunoSEQ multiplex PCR; TCRdb's copy has only in-frame clones and lacks some. The table includes 150,000 to 190,000 clones, 11% detected once. This CDR3 contains 15 residues. CDR1 SGHAT and CDR2 FQNNGV come from the germline V gene. The ends were cut back, 2 bases at V and 3 bases at J, with 11 bases in the middle. This receptor was identified in a man aged 18-30 years in good health. The sample taken for sequencing was central memory CD4+ T cells from blood. The chain joins TRBV11-2 to TRBJ2-1; the D gene is possibly TRBD1 (6 bases). CDR3 protein: CASSLQGSFYNEQFF. In DNA, the CDR3 is TGTGCCAGCAGCTTACAGGGGTCTTTCTACAATGAGCAGTTCTTC.